The rows below give T cell receptor beta chains drawn from one sample of a study of T cells in Graves' hyperthyroidism and ophthalmopathy. TCRdb independently ran MiXCR on the multiplex PCR reads; one entry per CDR3 protein. This repertoire shows about 300,000 distinct CDR3 sequences, 25% to 30% found once; its top ten account for 25% to 30%. Sequences were obtained from blood. These receptors were collected from a man aged 35-49 years with Graves' hyperthyroidism that later progressed to Graves' ophthalmopathy. CDR3s include the opening cysteine and the closing phenylalanine or tryptophan. A D gene is named only where the DNA matches it firmly. Clone size is stated in some rows and not others, as once, few, many or a class when expanded.

TRBV27	TRBJ2-7	few	TRBD2	TGTGCCAGCTCCGGGGGGGACATTCGCTACGAGCAGTACTTC	CASSGGDIRYEQYF
TRBV7-8	TRBJ2-7	many	NA	TGTGCCAGCAGCTCTTACAGGATAGCCTACGAGCAGTACTTC	CASSSYRIAYEQYF
TRBV9	TRBJ2-7	many	NA	TGTGCCAGCAGCCCACGACAGTGGGACTACGAGCAGTACTTC	CASSPRQWDYEQYF
TRBV7-3	TRBJ1-6	many	NA	TGTGCCAGCAGCTCCTTGGGACCGAATTCACCCCTCCACTTT	CASSSLGPNSPLHF
TRBV27	TRBJ2-5	NA	NA	TGTGCCAGCAGGGATCTCCAAGAGACCCAGTACTTC	CASRDLQETQYF
TRBV14	TRBJ1-5	many	NA	TGTGCCAGCAGCCAGTCCGAAAAAGGGCCCCAGCATTTT	CASSQSEKGPQHF
TRBV6-5	TRBJ1-2	few	NA	TGTGCCAGCAGTTACACCGCCGGGCAGGATGGCTACACCTTC	CASSYTAGQDGYTF
TRBV19	TRBJ2-6	many	TRBD1	TGTGCCAGTACTGACAGGGGGTCTGGGGCCAACGTCCTGACTTTC	CASTDRGSGANVLTF
TRBV3-1	TRBJ2-7	many	TRBD2	TGTGCCAGCAGCCAAGTGTCTAGCGGGAGCCCCTACGAGCAGTACTTC	CASSQVSSGSPYEQYF
TRBV12-3/TRBV12-4	TRBJ1-2	NA	NA	TGTGCCAGCAGTCTTACAGGGACAAGGGGCTATGGCTACACCTTC	CASSLTGTRGYGYTF
TRBV30	TRBJ2-7	many	TRBD1	TGTGCCTGGAGTCCCGGGACAGATTACGAGCAGTACTTC	CAWSPGTDYEQYF
TRBV20-1	TRBJ1-1	many	TRBD1	TGCAGTGCTAGAGAAAGGGGGCGTAGACTTGAAGCTTTCTTT	CSARERGRRLEAFF
TRBV6-1	TRBJ2-7	NA	TRBD2	TGTGCCAGCAGTCCGGGGGGGAAGGTAAACGAGCAGTACTTC	CASSPGGKVNEQYF
TRBV29-1	TRBJ2-2	many	TRBD2	TGCAGCGCCGTCATAGCGGGACCAACCGGGGAGCTGTTTTTT	CSAVIAGPTGELFF
TRBV30	TRBJ1-5	many	NA	TGTGCCTGGAGTGGCCAGCACAATCAGCCCCAGCATTTT	CAWSGQHNQPQHF
TRBV6-1	TRBJ2-7	many	NA	TGTGCCAGCAGCCGACGAGGCCCCCTCGGCTACGAGCAGTACTTC	CASSRRGPLGYEQYF
TRBV5-1	TRBJ2-5	NA	TRBD2	TGCGCCAGCAGCATGATCGTTGGGGCTAGCGGGGGAGCGGCCCAGTACTTC	CASSMIVGASGGAAQYF
TRBV6-1	TRBJ1-1	many	TRBD1	TGTGCCAGCAGTGCTCAAATGGGACAGGGAGGCCCTGAAGCTTTCTTT	CASSAQMGQGGPEAFF
TRBV12-3/TRBV12-4	TRBJ2-7	many	NA	TGTGCCAGCAGTTCCCCTCGGACAGACTACGAGCAGTACTTC	CASSSPRTDYEQYF
TRBV20-1	TRBJ2-5	many	NA	TGCAGTGCTTCCGGGACATCACAAGAGACCCAGTACTTC	CSASGTSQETQYF
TRBV20-1	TRBJ2-7	many	TRBD2	TGCAGTGCCCCGGGACTAGCGGGGTGGGGGCCCTACGAGCAGTACTTC	CSAPGLAGWGPYEQYF
TRBV20-1	TRBJ2-7	many	TRBD2	TGCAGTGCTAGACACCCGGGACTAGGCTACGAGCAGTACTTC	CSARHPGLGYEQYF
TRBV6-5	TRBJ1-5	many	TRBD1	TGTGCCAGCAGTTTCCTCGACAGGGGGCGGTTTCAGCCCCAGCATTTT	CASSFLDRGRFQPQHF
TRBV7-9	TRBJ2-5	many	NA	TGTGCCAGCAGCTTCGGCGGGGTTCGCCAAGAGACCCAGTACTTC	CASSFGGVRQETQYF
TRBV3-1	TRBJ1-1	many	NA	TGTGCCAGCAGCGGGAGTTACGGGATCACTGAAGCTTTCTTT	CASSGSYGITEAFF
TRBV6-2/TRBV6-3	TRBJ2-5	few	TRBD2	TGTGCCAGCAGTTGGACTAGGACACAAGAGACCCAGTACTTC	CASSWTRTQETQYF
TRBV28	TRBJ2-7	NA	TRBD1	TGTGCCACCTCCCGGGACAGGGTATACGAGCAGTACTTC	CATSRDRVYEQYF
TRBV6-4	TRBJ1-2	many	TRBD1	TGTGCCAGCAGTGACTCGTTGACAGGGGGCAGTGGCTACACCTTC	CASSDSLTGGSGYTF
TRBV5-1	TRBJ2-7	many	TRBD2	TGCGCCAGCAGCTTGGCCGAGGCTAGCGGAGCCTACGAGCAGTACTTC	CASSLAEASGAYEQYF
TRBV7-3	TRBJ2-7	many	TRBD1	TGTGCCAGCAGCCCCCAGGGGGCAGAGGAGCAGTACTTC	CASSPQGAEEQYF
TRBV20-1	TRBJ2-5	NA	NA	TGCAGTGCTCTAACAGCTTCGGGACTGGGGACGACCCAGTACTTC	CSALTASGLGTTQYF
TRBV12-3/TRBV12-4	TRBJ2-4	NA	NA	TGTGCCAGCAGTTTGGGGGAGACCTCCAAAAACATTCAGTACTTC	CASSLGETSKNIQYF
TRBV5-6	TRBJ2-2	many	NA	TGTGCCAGCAGCTTGTTCTCGGGGTCCGGGGAGCTGTTTTTT	CASSLFSGSGELFF
TRBV12-3/TRBV12-4	TRBJ2-3	many	TRBD2	TGTGCCATCTCGACTAGCGTGGTTGCAGATACGCAGTATTTT	CAISTSVVADTQYF
TRBV3-1	TRBJ1-3	NA	NA	TGTGCCAGCAGCCAAGACTGGGGGGGATCCTCTGGAAACACCATATATTTT	CASSQDWGGSSGNTIYF
TRBV11-2	TRBJ2-7	many	TRBD1	TGTGCCAGCAGCTCCATCCTGGGACAGGGGATCTACGAGCAGTACTTC	CASSSILGQGIYEQYF
TRBV29-1	TRBJ1-1	many	NA	TGCAGCGTTGAGAGCTCGGACAGAGACACTGAAGCTTTCTTT	CSVESSDRDTEAFF
TRBV9	TRBJ1-3	NA	NA	TGTGCCAGCAGCGTAGCTTACAGGTCCTCTGGAAACACCATATATTTT	CASSVAYRSSGNTIYF
TRBV5-1	TRBJ2-7	many	TRBD2	TGCGCCAGCAGCTTGGATGGGACTAGCAGCTACGAGCAGTACTTC	CASSLDGTSSYEQYF
TRBV12-3/TRBV12-4	TRBJ2-7	many	NA	TGTGCCAGCAGACAGGGTTATACCTACGAGCAGTACTTC	CASRQGYTYEQYF
TRBV6-4	TRBJ1-5	NA	TRBD1	TGTGCCAGCAGTGACCCGGGACAGGGGGCAGGTCAGCCCCAGCATTTT	CASSDPGQGAGQPQHF
TRBV11-2	TRBJ2-7	NA	NA	TGTGCCAGCAGCTGGTACAGGCTCTCCTACGAGCAGTACTTC	CASSWYRLSYEQYF